This T cell receptor beta chain was sequenced in a study of blood T cell repertoires in COVID-19 (TCRdb year 2020). Background on the whole study: The collaborator samples originated in the United States, Italy and Spain and spanned the acute and convalescent phases of COVID-19. The prospective study material was composed of cDNA or gDNA derived from T cells, B-cell-depleted T cells, or PBMCs. Deeply sampled blood TCRbeta repertoires from subjects exposed to, actively infected with, or recovered from COVID-19 were included in the dataset. The repertoires were released in a freely available public database intended as a resource for research on the immune response to SARS-CoV-2. The samples were drawn from the first 160 participants of the ongoing ImmuneRACE study and from over 950 subjects provided by 6 global collaborators. Sample metadata almost always included a de-identified subject ID, COVID-19 status, age in years and sex. Where HLA class I and class II types were available, the types were taken from metadata supplied by the sample provider, not from assay-based typing.

On this clone: Its antigen specificity is not known. No much larger clone exists at a distance of one base, and base qualities are not known.

Here is what the overall study found, with its caveats: Clinical and demographic metadata were provided uncurated, with the amount varying by source and participant.

Its CDR3 holds 14 amino acids, cysteine through phenylalanine. Kept here is only the CDR3 DNA, which spans 42 bases and is read in frame from base 1. Unmatched junction bases come to 2, with V trimmed by 4 bases and J by 5 bases. Reading the germline V gene gives CDR1 SGHRS and CDR2 YFSETQ. TCRbeta CDR3 regions were amplified from genomic DNA using the immunoSEQ Assay, a bias-controlled multiplex PCR. For the original study's pipeline: The number of nucleated cells in each sample was estimated from the amplification of reference gene primers within the assay. To quantify the absolute abundance of each unique TCRbeta CDR3 rearrangement, sequence reads were collapsed and filtered. For each sample, productive Simpson clonality was calculated by taking the square root of Simpson's diversity index across productive rearrangements. This immuneACCESS table, as held by TCRdb, lists in-frame sequences with V and J called but not all clones. Of the missing ones, under half trace to an unresolved V gene in checked studies; the others have no known cause. V, J and clone size derive from that table, while D and trimming were established from the DNA sequence. The sample has about 50,000 clones on record, 75% to 80% of them singletons. Less than 25% of the sample goes to the ten largest clones.

Collaborating institutions collected whole blood in K2EDTA tubes following their own protocols. Collaborator samples were shipped for TCRbeta analysis as frozen whole blood, isolated PBMCs, or DNA extracted from either sample type. This sequence uses TRBV5-1 and TRBJ1-6, with TRBD1 identical over 8 junction bases. The sample taken for sequencing was peripheral blood. This receptor was identified in a man over 45 with active or convalescent COVID-19. CDR3 sequence: CASSLGQDNSPLHF. The nucleotides are TGCGCCAGCAGCCTGGGACAGGATAATTCACCCCTCCACTTT.